This T cell receptor beta chain was sequenced for a study of blood T cell repertoires in COVID-19. Study processing details: Estimated nucleated cell counts came from reference gene primer amplification. Sequenced by immunoSEQ multiplex PCR; TCRdb stores in-frame clones only, minus some. The V and J calls and the clone size are those of that table, but D and trimming were determined from the DNA. The repertoire holds 200,000 to 300,000 clones, with 83% as singletons. The CDR3 spans 14 residues. In germline, CDR1 is MDHEN, CDR2 SYDVKM. V lost 4 bases, J lost 4 bases, and 12 bases lay in between. This chain joins TRBV28 and TRBJ2-3, with a weak D call TRBD2 (7 bases). Input material: peripheral blood. The receptor was isolated from a human donor in a cohort sampled during active COVID-19. The CDR3, as DNA: TGTGCCAGCAGTTGGCAGGGGAGGGCAGATACGCAGTATTTT. Its translation: CASSWQGRADTQYF.